What follows is one T cell receptor (beta chain) and its context. It has no known antigen specificity. No base qualities exist here, and no much larger clone lies one base off it. Focal radiation therapy combined with CTLA-4 blockade (ipilimumab) was tested in patients with chemo-refractory metastatic non-small-cell lung cancer. Library construction relied on the immunoSEQ multiplex PCR assay. This immuneACCESS table, as held by TCRdb, lists in-frame sequences with V and J called but not all clones. Of the missing ones, under half trace to an unresolved V gene in checked studies; the others have no known cause. This sample holds about 49,000 clones; 88% were observed only once. The ten biggest clones cover less than 9% of the sample. This sample stems from a study of radiotherapy plus CTLA-4 blockade in lung cancer listed by TCRdb under 2018. For the study in its entirety: Objective responses occurred in approximately 19% of enrolled patients, and 30% to 35% achieved disease control.

What the authors observed across the whole study: TCR clones derived from tumors expanded in peripheral blood after treatment with radiotherapy and ipilimumab. Early dynamic changes in blood T cell clones, together with increased serum interferon-beta after radiation, were reported as the strongest predictors of response.

V ends up 4 bases short and J 3 bases short, with an unmatched junction base count of 9. Per the germline V gene, SGDLS is the CDR1 and YYNGEE is the CDR2. The CDR3 runs 15 amino acids, cysteine and phenylalanine included. Only the CDR3 part of the read is kept: 45 bases, read in frame from the first base. This TCR came from a human donor with non-small cell lung cancer whose response to radiotherapy plus ipilimumab could not be evaluated. The rearrangement combines TRBV9 with TRBJ1-2, with 7 bases aligning to TRBD1. The input for sequencing was peripheral blood, taken from a patient treated with radiotherapy plus ipilimumab. The DNA is TGTGCCAGCAGCCCCGAGGACAGGACCCACTATGGCTACACCTTC. Its translation reads: CASSPEDRTHYGYTF. The CDR3, completed at both ends by the reference TRBV9 and TRBJ1-2 genes, gives the full variable domain DSGVTQTPKHLITATGQRVTLRCSPRSGDLSVYWYQQSLDQGLQFLIQYYNGEERAKGNILERFSAQQFPDLHSELNLSSLELGDSALYFCASSPEDRTHYGYTFGSGTRLTVV.